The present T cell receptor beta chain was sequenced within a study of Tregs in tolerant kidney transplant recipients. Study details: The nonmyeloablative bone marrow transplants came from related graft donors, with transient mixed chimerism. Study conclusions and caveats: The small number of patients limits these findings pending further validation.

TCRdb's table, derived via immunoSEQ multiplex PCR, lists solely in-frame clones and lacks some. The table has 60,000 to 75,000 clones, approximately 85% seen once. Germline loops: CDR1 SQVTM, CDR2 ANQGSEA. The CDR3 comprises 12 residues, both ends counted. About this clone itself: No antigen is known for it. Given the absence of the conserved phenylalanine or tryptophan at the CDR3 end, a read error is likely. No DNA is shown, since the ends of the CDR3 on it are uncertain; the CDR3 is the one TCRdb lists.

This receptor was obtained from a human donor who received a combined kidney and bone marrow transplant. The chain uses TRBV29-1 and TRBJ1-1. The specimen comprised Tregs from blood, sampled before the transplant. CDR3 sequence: CSVEDRGEGPQI.